These 9 T cell receptor beta chains share one sample of origin, sequenced in a study of CD8 T cells in Susac syndrome. An input of roughly 0.45 to 1 ug of RNA was subjected to reverse transcription using random hexamers. TCRdb re-analysed the immunoSEQ multiplex PCR reads in MiXCR, keeping a single row per CDR3 protein. The sample has around 300,000 distinct CDR3 sequences, over 75% seen once. The sequencing input was CD8+ T cells from PBMCs. These receptor sequences come from a human donor with multiple sclerosis.

The chain employs TRBV27 and TRBJ2-3; a weak D match, TRBD1 (6 bases). Trimming cost V 2 bases and J 0 bases, with 12 bases left between them. The germline V gene has CDR1 MNHEY and CDR2 SMNVEV (reference sequence). This CDR3 is built from 16 residues. The CDR3 DNA is TGTGCCAGCAGTTTAGGGGGCGGTGTAAGCACAGATACGCAGTATTTT. It yields the protein CASSLGGGVSTDTQYF.

This chain joins TRBV3-1 and TRBJ1-4; D is ambiguous. CDR1 LGHDT and CDR2 YNNKEL come from the germline V gene (reference sequence). This CDR3 region has 12 residues. V was trimmed by 6 bases and J by 7 bases, leaving 9 bases between them. The CDR3 loop is CASSIGSEKLFF. The CDR3 DNA reads as TGTGCCAGCAGTATTGGGAGTGAAAAACTGTTTTTT.

V is TRBV9 and J is TRBJ2-1; 10 nucleotides match TRBD2. The V gene's germline CDR1 is SGDLS and CDR2 YYNGEE. V shed 3 bases and J 4 bases; nucleotides not matched to a gene: 7. This CDR3 is built from 16 residues. The CDR3 bases are TGTGCCAGCAGCGCGGGGGGGACTAGCGTATACAATGAGCAGTTCTTC. It codes for CASSAGGTSVYNEQFF.

The genes are TRBV7-6 and TRBJ1-5; no firm D call. Germline CDR1 reads SGHVS; CDR2 reads FNYEAQ. CDR3 length equals 16 residues. The V end was cut by 0 bases, the J end by 0 bases, with 9 bases between. The CDR3 sequence: CASSLAGSYSNQPQHF. The CDR3 DNA reads TGTGCCAGCAGCTTAGCGGGGAGTTATAGCAATCAGCCCCAGCATTTT.

For the CDR3, the DNA is TGTGCCAGCAGCCCCAGCAGGAAAAACGAGCAGTACTTC. This sequence encodes CASSPSRKNEQYF. This chain uses TRBV7-9 with TRBJ2-7; no clear D gene. The CDR3 contains 13 residues. Germline V gene lookup returns CDR1 SEHNR and CDR2 FQNEAQ (reference sequence). V lost 5 bases and J 5 bases, leaving 13 bases between the germline ends. Together with reference TRBV7-9 and TRBJ2-7, the CDR3 gives the full variable domain: DTGVSQNPRHKITKRGQNVTFRCDPISEHNRLYWYRQTLGQGPEFLTYFQNEAQLEKSRLLSDRFSAERPKGSFSTLEIQRTEQGDSAMYLCASSPSRKNEQYFGPGTRLTVT.

J is TRBJ2-2 and V is TRBV27; 7 bases map to TRBD2. The germline gives CDR1 MNHEY, CDR2 SMNVEV (reference sequence). The V gene end was trimmed by 3 bases and the J gene end by 1 base; junction bases not matched to a gene: 8. The length of the CDR3 is 17 residues. CDR3 protein: CASSLHHSSGNTGELFF. The CDR3 DNA reads TGTGCCAGCAGTTTGCATCATTCTAGCGGGAACACCGGGGAGCTGTTTTTT.

This sequence joins TRBV28 and TRBJ2-3; D possibly corresponds to TRBD1 (5 bases). Germline CDR1 reads MDHEN; CDR2 reads SYDVKM. CDR3 size: 14 residues. The ends were cut back, 1 base at V and 2 bases at J, with 7 bases in the middle. CDR3 DNA sequence: TGTGCCAGCAGTTTATTTGGGGCCACAGATACGCAGTATTTT. Its protein product is CASSLFGATDTQYF.

This chain connects TRBV20-1 to TRBJ2-7; maybe TRBD1 (6 bases). There are 12 residues in the CDR3. Trimming pared 6 bases from V and 5 bases from J, leaving 14 bases between. The germline V gene has CDR1 DFQATT and CDR2 SNEGSKA (reference sequence). The CDR3 loop is CSATTTGHEQYF. CDR3 sequence (DNA): TGCAGTGCGACCACCACAGGGCACGAGCAGTACTTC.

V and J are TRBV9 and TRBJ1-4; a weak D match, TRBD1 (6 bases). The V gene's germline CDR1 is SGDLS and CDR2 YYNGEE. The V and J ends lost 5 bases and 2 bases respectively, with 16 bases between them. The CDR3 is 16 residues long. CDR3 DNA: TGTGCCAGCAGTGAGGGGGGAAAGTTGACTAATGAAAAACTGTTTTTT. Its protein is CASSEGGKLTNEKLFF.